The clone carrying this TCR beta chain was seen only a few times. Its antigen remains unknown. Study results and limitations: Whole repertoires were not studied in the larger cohort, only one V-J beta rearrangement. Tumor-infiltrating Treg TCR alpha and beta sequences overlapped most with tumor naive CD4+ T cells, then blood naive.

After constant-region reverse-primer amplification, full-length variable regions underwent semi-nested PCR with Nested Universal Primer A. TCRdb recomputed calls from the 5' RACE reads with MiXCR, one row per CDR3 protein. The profile shows under 45,000 distinct CDR3 sequences, about 30% of them singletons. The CDR3 length is 13 residues. Deletions cut 7 bases from V and 2 bases from J, with 12 bases between. Germline assignment: CDR1 MNHNY and CDR2 SVGAGI (reference sequence). The TCR was taken from a female donor with breast cancer. The chain employs TRBV6-6 and TRBJ2-7; D possibly matches TRBD1 or TRBD2 (5 bases each). Material: tumor-infiltrating memory CD4+ T cells sorted from the breast tumor. Subset given: memory CD4+ T cells, CD4+CD45RO+CD25-. CDR3 amino acids: CASTPGATYEQYF. In nucleotides, the CDR3 is TGTGCCAGCACCCCCGGGGCGACCTACGAGCAGTACTTC.